The 25 T cell receptor beta chains below all came from one sample that was sequenced in a study of early T cells in non-severe SARS-CoV-2 infection. TCRdb itself ran the 5' RACE reads through MiXCR, one entry per CDR3 protein. Counted here are fewer than 100,000 distinct CDR3 sequences, about 9.6% occurring once; the ten biggest clones make up 4.5% to 5%. Sequenced material: whole blood. Source of these receptors: an adult who was a healthcare worker with PCR-confirmed SARS-CoV-2 infection or an uninfected control (not recorded which).

The chain carries TRBV20-1 and TRBJ2-7; no clear D gene. Germline V gene data show CDR1 as DFQATT and CDR2 as SNEGSKA (reference sequence). The CDR3 loop spans 12 amino acids. V lost 7 bases, J lost 0 bases, and 10 bases lay in between. The CDR3 reads CSGGGASYEQYF. The CDR3 DNA reads TGCAGTGGAGGCGGTGCCTCCTACGAGCAGTACTTC.

This clonotype was counted ten times or more. The chain employs TRBV5-1 and TRBJ2-2; TRBD2 matches 9 bases. The CDR3 runs to 17 residues. Germline loops: CDR1 SGHRS, CDR2 YFSETQ. V shed 3 bases and J 6 bases; nucleotides not matched to a gene: 12. CDR3 loop: CASSSSVIAGASGELFF. The CDR3 DNA reads as TGCGCCAGCAGCTCCTCGGTAATAGCGGGAGCTTCCGGGGAGCTGTTTTTT.

This clonotype was counted many times. The chain couples TRBV20-1 to TRBJ2-7; maybe TRBD1 (6 bases). Germline values: CDR1 DFQATT, CDR2 SNEGSKA (reference sequence). V lost 5 bases and J 0 bases, leaving 14 bases between the germline ends. The CDR3 length is 14 residues. This CDR3 is CSAWTERNSYEQYF. The CDR3, as DNA: TGCAGTGCTTGGACAGAACGAAACTCCTACGAGCAGTACTTC.

Many counts were recorded for this clonotype. The conserved phenylalanine or tryptophan is not found at the CDR3 terminus, so this likely reflects a read error. The limits of the CDR3 on the DNA are not certain, so only TCRdb's listed CDR3 is given. The genes are TRBV27 and TRBJ1-1; the table's D gene call, TRBD1, was not cross checked with the DNA. Germline CDR1 and CDR2: MNHEY and SMNVEV (reference sequence). The CDR3 totals 15 residues, both ends included. Here the CDR3 reads CASSLYEQQGCGSAG.

The V gene is TRBV2, the J gene TRBJ1-1; D perhaps matches TRBD1 (5 bases). The CDR3 spans 13 residues. Germline V gene lookup returns CDR1 SNHLY and CDR2 FYNNEI. The V and J ends lost 6 bases and 6 bases respectively, with 14 bases between them. The CDR3 reads CASSGTGSPEAFF. As DNA, the CDR3 is TGTGCCAGCAGCGGGACTGGGAGCCCTGAAGCTTTCTTT.

This clonotype occurred many times. The chain joins TRBV28 to TRBJ2-6, with D uncertain. The CDR3 extends over 13 amino acids. The germline V and J ends were trimmed by 8 bases and 4 bases, with 9 bases remaining between them. Germline V lookup: CDR1 MDHEN, CDR2 SYDVKM. This CDR3 is CASSVGGANVLTF. The CDR3 coding sequence is TGTGCCAGCTCAGTCGGGGGGGCCAACGTCCTGACTTTC.

This rearrangement joins TRBV2 to TRBJ2-5, with D perhaps TRBD2 (7 bases). The germline V and J ends were trimmed by 7 bases and 2 bases, with 14 bases remaining between them. The CDR3 sequence is 14 residues long. Germline V gene lookup returns CDR1 SNHLY and CDR2 FYNNEI. CDR3 protein: CASKGGTLQETQYF. CDR3 bases: TGTGCCAGCAAGGGAGGGACACTACAAGAGACCCAGTACTTC.

The chain links TRBV9 to TRBJ2-3, with D perhaps matching TRBD2 (6 bases). The V end lost 2 bases, the J end lost 4 bases, and 14 bases lay between the germline ends. The germline V gene has CDR1 SGDLS and CDR2 YYNGEE. The CDR3 runs to 15 residues. CDR3 protein: CASSVTSLVSDTQYF. DNA of the CDR3: TGTGCCAGCAGCGTTACTAGCTTAGTCTCAGATACGCAGTATTTT.

This clonotype was seen only a few times. The chain employs TRBV9 and TRBJ2-1; D unresolved. CDR1 is SGDLS, CDR2 YYNGEE, per germline. V gave up 2 bases and J gave up 0 bases, with 6 bases separating them. CDR3 length: 14 residues. The CDR3 DNA sequence: TGTGCCAGCAGCGTCTACGACTCCTACAATGAGCAGTTCTTC. The encoded protein is CASSVYDSYNEQFF. Based on the CDR3 plus reference TRBV9 and TRBJ2-1, the full variable domain is DSGVTQTPKHLITATGQRVTLRCSPRSGDLSVYWYQQSLDQGLQFLIQYYNGEERAKGNILERFSAQQFPDLHSELNLSSLELGDSALYFCASSVYDSYNEQFFGPGTRLTVL.

This clonotype was seen repeatedly, ten times or more. The chain combines TRBV5-1 with TRBJ2-3; 7 nucleotides align to TRBD2. Germline V gives CDR1 SGHRS, CDR2 YFSETQ. CDR3 length equals 14 residues. V was pared by 5 bases and J by 1 base, with 4 bases of the junction left unmatched. In DNA, the CDR3 is TGCGCCAGCAGAGTAGCGGGCCGCACAGATACGCAGTATTTT. The encoded protein is CASRVAGRTDTQYF.

The rearrangement uses TRBV18 and TRBJ2-3; TRBD2 aligns across 13 bases. Trimming at V came to 1 base and at J to 4 bases, leaving 2 bases not matched to a gene. CDR3 length: 16 amino acids. The germline CDR1 and CDR2 sequences are KGHSH and LQKENI. CDR3 nucleotides: TGTGCCAGCTCACCACGCGGACTAGCGGGAGCAGATACGCAGTATTTT. It translates to CASSPRGLAGADTQYF.

Ten or more counts support this clonotype. The chain joins TRBV7-9 to TRBJ1-1; D is uncertain. V dropped 2 bases and J dropped 3 bases, with 4 bases sitting between them. The germline gives CDR1 SEHNR, CDR2 FQNEAQ (reference sequence). The CDR3 runs 12 residues. Written as DNA, the CDR3 is TGTGCCAGCAGCTTATCGTACACTGAAGCTTTCTTT. It specifies CASSLSYTEAFF.

This clonotype was recorded at least ten times. The rearrangement links TRBV28 to TRBJ2-2; D is unresolved. The CDR3 totals 13 residues. Germline V gene sequence: CDR1 MDHEN, CDR2 SYDVKM. The V end lost 5 bases, the J end lost 4 bases, and 8 bases lay between the germline ends. The CDR3 nucleotides read TGTGCCAGCAGTCCCCCCCCCACCGGGGAGCTGTTTTTT. This gives the protein CASSPPPTGELFF.

This clonotype showed up many times. This chain joins TRBV28 and TRBJ1-2; D is ambiguous. CDR1 MDHEN and CDR2 SYDVKM come from the germline V gene. The CDR3 runs 13 residues. The V end lost 1 base, the J end lost 10 bases, and 13 bases lay between the germline ends. CDR3 nucleotide sequence: TGTGCCAGCAGTTTATCGGACCCCCCAGTCTACACCTTC. The encoded protein is CASSLSDPPVYTF.

Many counts were recorded for this clonotype. This rearrangement joins TRBV12-3 or TRBV12-4 to TRBJ2-7; unclear D gene. Trimming stripped 2 bases from V and 6 bases from J, with 14 bases between. The CDR3 has 14 residues. The DNA for the CDR3 is TGTGCCAGCAGTTTAACCCCGGCGTCTTCCGAGCAGTACTTC. Protein product: CASSLTPASSEQYF.

The sample holds many counts of this clonotype. CDR3 coding DNA: TGTGCCAGCAGCTTAAATACTAGGGGCGAGCAGTACTTC. Translated: CASSLNTRGEQYF. The J gene is TRBJ2-7, the V gene TRBV7-3, with D possibly called TRBD1 or TRBD2 (5 bases each). Germline CDR1 and CDR2: SGHTA and FQGTGA. The V and J ends lost 1 base and 6 bases respectively, with 10 bases between them. The CDR3 totals 13 residues. The whole variable domain, remainder taken from reference TRBV7-3 and TRBJ2-7, is GAGVSQTPSNKVTEKGKYVELRCDPISGHTALYWYRQSLGQGPEFLIYFQGTGAADDSGLPNDRFFAVRPEGSVSTLKIQRTERGDSAVYLCASSLNTRGEQYFGPGTRLTVT.

J is TRBJ2-1 and V is TRBV28; 10 bases are a match to TRBD2. V shed 5 bases and J 7 bases; nucleotides not matched to a gene: 5. The CDR3 is 14 amino acids. CDR1 and CDR2 (germline): MDHEN, SYDVKM. CDR3 in amino acids: CASSLLSGRNEQFF. CDR3 DNA: TGTGCCAGCAGTCTCCTTAGCGGGAGGAATGAGCAGTTCTTC. Filled out from reference TRBV28 and TRBJ2-1, the complete variable domain reads DVKVTQSSRYLVKRTGEKVFLECVQDMDHENMFWYRQDPGLGLRLIYFSYDVKMKEKGDIPEGYSVSREKKERFSLILESASTNQTSMYLCASSLLSGRNEQFFGPGTRLTVL.

In DNA form, the CDR3 reads TGTGCCAGCAGTCCCGCGGGACTACCAAAAGGGGGGGAGCAGTACTTC. Its protein is CASSPAGLPKGGEQYF. The genes are TRBV27 and TRBJ2-7, with D possibly being TRBD2 (7 bases). V lost 5 bases to trimming and J lost 7 bases, with 24 bases between them. The CDR3 covers 16 residues. Germline assignment: CDR1 MNHEY and CDR2 SMNVEV (reference sequence).

V usage is TRBV7-3 and J usage is TRBJ2-7; no definite D call. V was trimmed by 4 bases and J by 6 bases, leaving 16 bases between them. CDR3 size: 14 residues. Germline loops: CDR1 SGHTA, CDR2 FQGTGA. The DNA for the CDR3 is TGTGCCAGCAGCTCTGATCCAACGGCTGGCGAGCAGTACTTC. This encodes CASSSDPTAGEQYF.

This clonotype has only a few counts. J is TRBJ1-5 and V is TRBV7-2; D gene unclear. The ends were cut back, 5 bases at V and 3 bases at J, with 11 bases in the middle. Looked up from germline, CDR1 is SGHTA and CDR2 is FQGNSA. This CDR3 comprises 14 residues. The CDR3 bases are TGTGCCAGCAGCCCCGGACGGCTCAATCAGCCCCAGCATTTT. It is translated as CASSPGRLNQPQHF.

This chain uses TRBV5-5 with TRBJ1-5; D call uncertain. CDR1 is SGHKS and CDR2 is YYEKEE in the germline V gene (reference sequence). The CDR3 is 14 amino acids. The V end was cut by 0 bases, the J end by 7 bases, with 11 bases between. CDR3 protein: CASSLGALGQPQHF. In DNA, the CDR3 is TGTGCCAGCAGCTTGGGGGCCTTGGGGCAGCCCCAGCATTTT.

At least ten counts were recorded for this clonotype. The rearrangement uses TRBV5-6 and TRBJ2-3; tentatively, D is TRBD2 (5 bases). Germline loops: CDR1 SGHDT, CDR2 YYEEEE. The CDR3 is 15 residues long. The V and J ends lost 4 bases and 1 base respectively, with 13 bases between them. The CDR3 coding sequence is TGTGCCAGCAGCCCCAGAGGGCCGCGCACAGATACGCAGTATTTT. It translates to CASSPRGPRTDTQYF.

This clonotype was detected many times. V is TRBV2 and J is TRBJ2-7, with D perhaps matching TRBD1 (5 bases). This CDR3 comprises 14 residues. Germline V gene data show CDR1 as SNHLY and CDR2 as FYNNEI. Between the trimmed V and J ends, which lost 5 bases and 0 bases, there was a span of 11 bases. The CDR3 DNA reads as TGTGCCAGCAGTCCCAGGGTAGACTCCTACGAGCAGTACTTC. Protein: CASSPRVDSYEQYF.

The table lists this clonotype with a count of one. A much larger clone differs by one base, so this may be a read error. This rearrangement joins TRBV5-1 to TRBJ2-7, with 10 bases aligning to TRBD1. Germline assignment: CDR1 SGHRS and CDR2 YFSETQ. The CDR3 consists of 15 residues. CDR3 sequence (DNA): TGCGCCACCAGCCGGGGCGACAGGGGGCGCGGCGAGCAGTACTTC. Encoded protein: CATSRGDRGRGEQYF. The whole variable domain, remainder taken from reference TRBV5-1 and TRBJ2-7, is KAGVTQTPRYLIKTRGQQVTLSCSPISGHRSVSWYQQTPGQGLQFLFEYFSETQRNKGNFPGRFSGRQFSNSRSEMNVSTLELGDSALYLCATSRGDRGRGEQYFGPGTRLTVT.

Ten or more counts support this clonotype. The chain links TRBV6-2 or TRBV6-3 to TRBJ2-1; D call uncertain. Looked up from germline, CDR1 is MNHEY and CDR2 is SVGEGT. This CDR3 is built from 16 residues. Trimming pared 4 bases from V and 2 bases from J, leaving 15 bases between. The CDR3 DNA sequence: TGTGCCAGCAGTTTCAACGCGGAGTCCCCCTACAATGAGCAGTTCTTC. It encodes CASSFNAESPYNEQFF.